The 18 T cell receptor beta chains listed next were all sequenced from one sample in a study of blood T cell repertoires in COVID-19. Assay used: immunoSEQ multiplex PCR; TCRdb lists only in-frame clones, some missing. The sample records around 200,000 clones, about 85% being singletons. Sequencing was performed on peripheral blood. These receptors all come from a woman under 30 who had recovered from COVID-19.

The chain couples TRBV13 to TRBJ1-2; 8 bases match TRBD1. V was clipped by 4 bases and J by 4 bases; unmatched bases: 5. The CDR3 sequence is 14 residues long. Germline loops: CDR1 PRHDT, CDR2 FYEKMQ (reference sequence). CDR3 sequence reads: CASSSLTGAYGYTF. The CDR3, as DNA: TGTGCCAGCAGCTCGTTGACAGGGGCCTATGGCTACACCTTC.

This clone was seen only once. This chain links TRBV24-1 with TRBJ2-1; D gene uncertain. Germline CDR1 KGHDR, CDR2 SFDVKD. This CDR3 contains 13 residues. Trimming shortened V by 4 bases and J by 9 bases, and 12 bases separated the two germline ends. The CDR3 here is CATSDYRLSEQFF. CDR3 in DNA: TGTGCCACCAGTGACTACCGACTCAGTGAGCAGTTCTTC.

This clone was picked up a small number of times. V gene TRBV12-3 or TRBV12-4 combines with J gene TRBJ2-1, with D unclear. The CDR3 has 13 amino acids. With 6 bases removed from V and 8 bases from J, the gap between germline ends came to 14 bases. CDR3 DNA: TGTGCCAGCAGCCTCGTGGTGGGCCATGAGCAGTTCTTC. Its protein is CASSLVVGHEQFF.

This clone was observed once. V gene TRBV6-2 or TRBV6-3 combines with J gene TRBJ2-1, with 9 bases identical to TRBD1. The CDR3 runs to 14 residues. Per germline, CDR1 MNHEY and CDR2 SVGEGT. V lost 5 bases, J lost 9 bases, and 8 bases stayed unmatched. Written as DNA, the CDR3 is TGTGCCAGCAGTATACAGGGGGCGCGGGGTGAGCAGTTCTTC. Translating it yields CASSIQGARGEQFF.

The chain carries TRBV5-1 and TRBJ1-1; D gene ambiguous. V lost 0 bases to trimming and J lost 7 bases, with 13 bases between them. This CDR3 contains 14 residues. From germline, CDR1 is SGHRS and CDR2 YFSETQ. The CDR3 region has the DNA TGCGCCAGCAGCTTGGGACATTTTTCTGATGAAGCTTTCTTT. This encodes CASSLGHFSDEAFF.

The chain joins TRBV5-1 to TRBJ2-1, with a weak D call TRBD1 (5 bases). This CDR3 region has 17 residues. The V gene's germline CDR1 is SGHRS and CDR2 YFSETQ. V was pared by 7 bases and J by 1 base, with 21 bases between. The CDR3, as DNA: TGCGCCAGCTCGACAGATAGTTATTTGAGGTCCTACAATGAGCAGTTCTTC. It codes for CASSTDSYLRSYNEQFF.

This chain joins TRBV19 and TRBJ1-4, with D perhaps TRBD1 (5 bases). The length of the CDR3 is 15 residues. Trimming left V 1 base short and J 3 bases short, with 9 bases between. CDR1 LNHDA and CDR2 SQIVND come from the germline V gene (reference sequence). In DNA form, the CDR3 reads TGTGCCAGTAGTATAGGGGGGGGTTCTAATGAAAAACTGTTTTTT. Translating gives CASSIGGGSNEKLFF.

The gene calls are TRBV6-5 and TRBJ1-6; TRBD1 is a possible D gene (5 bases). Germline V gene sequence: CDR1 MNHEY, CDR2 SVGAGI. Trimming removed 4 bases at V and 7 bases at J, with 11 bases between. The CDR3 has 14 amino acids. The DNA for the CDR3 is TGTGCCAGCAGTTTCGGGGGGGTGAATTCACCCCTCCACTTT. As protein: CASSFGGVNSPLHF.

The chain links TRBV25-1 to TRBJ2-1; the D is unclear. V shed 5 bases and J shed 8 bases, with 10 bases lying between them. The CDR3 contains 12 residues. The V gene's germline CDR1 is MGHDK and CDR2 SYGVNS. CDR3 loop: CASSSYIYEQFF. CDR3 DNA sequence: TGTGCCAGCAGTTCGTATATCTATGAGCAGTTCTTC.

This chain links TRBV11-3 with TRBJ2-3; D perhaps matches TRBD1 (5 bases). Germline loops: CDR1 SGHNT, CDR2 YENEEA. V dropped 5 bases and J dropped 0 bases, with 9 bases sitting between them. This CDR3 comprises 14 residues. CDR3 sequence: CASSPRASTDTQYF. The DNA for the CDR3 is TGTGCCAGCAGCCCCAGGGCAAGCACAGATACGCAGTATTTT.

The rearrangement joins TRBV11-2 to TRBJ2-7; D is undetermined. Trimming pared 5 bases from V and 4 bases from J, leaving 9 bases between. The CDR3 has 12 amino acids. Germline lookup yields CDR1 SGHAT and CDR2 FQNNGV. CDR3: CASSPGFYEQYF. Here the CDR3 DNA reads TGTGCCAGCAGCCCAGGATTTTACGAGCAGTACTTC.

This chain connects TRBV18 to TRBJ2-7; the D gene is possibly TRBD2 (7 bases). V was cut by 3 bases and J by 6 bases, with 9 bases left in between. From germline, CDR1 is KGHSH and CDR2 LQKENI. The length of the CDR3 is 12 residues. CDR3 coding DNA: TGTGCCAGCTCACCGAGGGGGGGCGAGCAGTACTTC. This encodes CASSPRGGEQYF.

The V gene is TRBV4-1, the J gene TRBJ2-5; weak D call: TRBD1 (6 bases). Germline loops: CDR1 MGHRA, CDR2 YSYEKL. This CDR3 contains 14 residues. Trimming cost V 4 bases and J 4 bases, with 13 bases left between them. CDR3 bases: TGCGCCAGCAGCCTCAGGGGTCCTATAGAGACCCAGTACTTC. As protein: CASSLRGPIETQYF.

This clone was seen only once. CDR3 DNA sequence: TGTGCCAGCAGCTTATTTAGCGGGAGGGGGAACACTGAAGCTTTCTTT. Translation: CASSLFSGRGNTEAFF. This sequence joins TRBV5-6 and TRBJ1-1; tentatively, D is TRBD1 (5 bases). CDR3 length: 16 amino acids. Germline V gene data show CDR1 as SGHDT and CDR2 as YYEEEE. With 2 bases removed from V and 1 base from J, the gap between germline ends came to 15 bases.

The chain joins TRBV6-1 to TRBJ2-7; 8 nucleotides agree with TRBD1. Germline loops: CDR1 MNHNS, CDR2 SASEGT. CDR3 length: 14 amino acids. V was pared by 1 base and J by 4 bases, with 3 bases of the junction left unmatched. The chain's CDR3 is CASSEVRTGYEQYF. The DNA of the CDR3 is TGTGCCAGCAGTGAAGTTCGGACAGGGTACGAGCAGTACTTC.

J is TRBJ1-2 and V is TRBV27, with D hard to call. The CDR3 is made up of 11 amino acids. Germline assignment: CDR1 MNHEY and CDR2 SMNVEV (reference sequence). V was cut by 7 bases and J by 4 bases, with 7 bases left in between. Here the CDR3 DNA reads TGTGCCAGCACCTCGGGCTATGGCTACACCTTC. Its protein is CASTSGYGYTF.

J is TRBJ2-7 and V is TRBV29-1, with 12 bases identical to TRBD2. Germline V CDR1 and CDR2: SQVTM, ANQGSEA. The CDR3 has 15 residues. Germline trimming cut 6 bases from V and 3 bases from J; bases unmatched to any gene: 9. CDR3 nucleotides: TGCAGCGTGCTAAGACTAGCGGGAGTCCTCTACGAGCAGTACTTC. Amino acid sequence: CSVLRLAGVLYEQYF.

V is TRBV19 and J is TRBJ1-1; D gene ambiguous. The V gene's germline CDR1 is LNHDA and CDR2 SQIVND (reference sequence). The CDR3 length is 13 residues. The V end was cut by 1 base, the J end by 6 bases, with 9 bases between. The CDR3 DNA reads as TGTGCCAGTAGTATAGGGGAGGGCTCTGAAGCTTTCTTT. Protein: CASSIGEGSEAFF.